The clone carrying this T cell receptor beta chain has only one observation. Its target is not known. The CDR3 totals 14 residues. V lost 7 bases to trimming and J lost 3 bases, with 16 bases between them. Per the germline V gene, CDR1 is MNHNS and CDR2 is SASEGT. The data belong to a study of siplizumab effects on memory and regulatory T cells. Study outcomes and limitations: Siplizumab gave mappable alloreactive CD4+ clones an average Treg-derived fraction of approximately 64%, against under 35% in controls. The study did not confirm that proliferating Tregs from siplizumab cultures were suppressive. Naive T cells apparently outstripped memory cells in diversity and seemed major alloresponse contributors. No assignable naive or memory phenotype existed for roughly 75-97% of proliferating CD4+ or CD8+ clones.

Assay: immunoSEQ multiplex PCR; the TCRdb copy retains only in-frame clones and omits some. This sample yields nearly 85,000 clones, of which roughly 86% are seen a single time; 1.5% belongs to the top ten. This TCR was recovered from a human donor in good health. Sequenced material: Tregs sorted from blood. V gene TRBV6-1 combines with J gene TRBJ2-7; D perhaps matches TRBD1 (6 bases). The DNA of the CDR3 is TGTGCCAGCACCAAACAGGGAAGGCTCTACGAGCAGTACTTC. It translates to CASTKQGRLYEQYF.